These 31 T cell receptor beta chains originate from one sample sequenced in a study of beta chain features in type 1 diabetes. TCRB transcripts that were expressed got sequenced, as all of the isolated RNA had been reverse transcribed. The repertoire was sequenced with immunoSEQ multiplex PCR; TCRdb's copy has only in-frame clones and lacks some. Of a few hundred thousand clones in the sample, about 10% were seen once. For these receptors, no antigen is known. Notes on the study in general: Among all four CD4+ subsets, Type 1 diabetes patients had TCRB CDR3s that were moderately but significantly shorter.

Source material: central memory CD4+ T cells from blood. These receptor sequences come from a man aged 30-40 years with type 1 diabetes.

Only a few counts were recorded for this clone. The J gene is TRBJ2-5, the V gene TRBV28; TRBD2 might be the D (5 bases). Germline CDR1 is MDHEN and CDR2 is SYDVKM. Trimming took 6 bases from V and 3 from J, leaving 17 bases between them. The CDR3 extends over 15 amino acids. CDR3 residues: CASSPPRAKEETQYF. The CDR3 nucleotides are TGTGCCAGCAGCCCCCCGAGGGCCAAGGAAGAGACCCAGTACTTC.

This clone has at least ten counts. V gene TRBV10-3 combines with J gene TRBJ2-6; D may be TRBD1 (5 bases). Trimming pared 3 bases from V and 0 bases from J, leaving 12 bases between. The CDR3 spans 17 residues. The germline CDR1 and CDR2 sequences are ENHRY and SYGVKD. The CDR3 DNA reads as TGTGCCATCAGTGATGTACAGGCAAGCTCTGGGGCCAACGTCCTGACTTTC. Protein product: CAISDVQASSGANVLTF.

The rearrangement uses TRBV4-1 and TRBJ1-2; D is unresolved. The CDR3 loop spans 14 amino acids. V gave up 0 bases and J gave up 4 bases, with 9 bases separating them. Germline V gene sequence: CDR1 MGHRA, CDR2 YSYEKL. The CDR3, as DNA: TGCGCCAGCAGCCAAGATCGGTCGTTCTATGGCTACACCTTC. It encodes CASSQDRSFYGYTF.

J is TRBJ2-3 and V is TRBV7-9; D gene unclear. CDR3 length: 12 amino acids. The V end was cut by 1 base, the J end by 6 bases, with 5 bases between. Germline CDR1 SEHNR, CDR2 FQNEAQ (reference sequence). Here the CDR3 reads CASSLVSDTQYF. CDR3 DNA: TGTGCCAGCAGCTTAGTATCGGATACGCAGTATTTT.

This clone occurred a few times. This sequence joins TRBV5-1 and TRBJ2-6, with D tentatively TRBD1 (5 bases). Between the trimmed V and J ends, which lost 3 bases and 0 bases, there was a span of 7 bases. In germline, CDR1 is SGHRS, CDR2 YFSETQ. This CDR3 is 15 amino acids long. The CDR3 DNA is TGCGCCAGCAGCTCTGACAGCTCTGGGGCCAACGTCCTGACTTTC. This codes for CASSSDSSGANVLTF.

With respect to this clone: Relative to the germline gene, one junction end is altered; a read error may explain this. The chain uses TRBV5-4 and TRBJ2-1, with D perhaps TRBD2 (5 bases). The CDR3 length is 13 residues. Germline V lookup: CDR1 SGHNT, CDR2 YYREEE (reference sequence). CDR3 nucleotides: TGCGCCAGCAGCCAAGACGTCCGGGGTGAGCAGTTCTTC. It codes for CASSQDVRGEQFF.

V usage is TRBV28 and J usage is TRBJ1-5; no clear D gene. The CDR3 extends over 11 amino acids. In germline, CDR1 is MDHEN, CDR2 SYDVKM. V was clipped by 7 bases and J by 3 bases, with 4 bases between them. The CDR3 DNA follows: TGTGCCAGCAACAACAATCAGCCCCAGCATTTT. This codes for CASNNNQPQHF. The full variable domain, with the rest looked up from reference TRBV28 and TRBJ1-5, is DVKVTQSSRYLVKRTGEKVFLECVQDMDHENMFWYRQDPGLGLRLIYFSYDVKMKEKGDIPEGYSVSREKKERFSLILESASTNQTSMYLCASNNNQPQHFGDGTRLSIL.

Only a few counts were recorded for this clone. The chain is built from TRBV10-3 and TRBJ2-5; 8 bases match TRBD1. Trimming took 3 bases from V and 4 from J; bases not matched to a gene: 7. Germline loops: CDR1 ENHRY, CDR2 SYGVKD. The CDR3 sequence is 15 residues long. In nucleotides, the CDR3 is TGTGCCATCAGTGAAACAGGGGGTTGGGGAGAGACCCAGTACTTC. Its translation: CAISETGGWGETQYF.

There are a few counts of this clone. The genes are TRBV7-3 and TRBJ1-1, with no clear D. The CDR3 consists of 15 residues. CDR1 and CDR2 from the germline V gene are SGHTA and FQGTGA. Trimming removed 5 bases at V and 0 bases at J, with 13 bases between. The CDR3 coding sequence is TGTGCCAGCAGCCCTTATGACGGATTGAACACTGAAGCTTTCTTT. It codes for CASSPYDGLNTEAFF.

V gene TRBV28 combines with J gene TRBJ2-5; 8 bases are shared with TRBD2. The CDR3 loop spans 15 amino acids. Unmatched junction bases numbered 7, after V lost 2 bases and J lost 5 bases. The germline gives CDR1 MDHEN, CDR2 SYDVKM. The CDR3 DNA sequence: TGTGCCAGCAGTTTAAGCGGGAGCACGTTGGAGACCCAGTACTTC. Translating it yields CASSLSGSTLETQYF.

This clone was picked up a small number of times. J is TRBJ1-4 and V is TRBV7-2, with 8 bases lining up with TRBD1. V gave up 8 bases and J gave up 7 bases; unmatched junction bases: 9. CDR3 size: 14 residues. Germline V CDR1 and CDR2: SGHTA, FQGNSA. The CDR3 protein is CASRRTGTGEKLFF. The CDR3 DNA reads as TGTGCCAGCCGGAGGACAGGGACGGGTGAAAAACTGTTTTTT.

In its sample, this clone was seen many times. The CDR3 sequence: CASSPSRSGNEQFF. The CDR3 region has the DNA TGTGCCAGCAGCCCCTCCCGGAGTGGGAATGAGCAGTTCTTC. V usage is TRBV11-2 and J usage is TRBJ2-1, with no clear D. Trimming stripped 5 bases from V and 7 bases from J, with 15 bases between. Germline V lookup: CDR1 SGHAT, CDR2 FQNNGV. This CDR3 has 14 residues. Using reference TRBV11-2 and TRBJ2-1 for the parts outside the CDR3, the full variable domain is EAGVAQSPRYKIIEKRQSVAFWCNPISGHATLYWYQQILGQGPKLLIQFQNNGVVDDSQLPKDRFSAERLKGVDSTLKIQPAKLEDSAVYLCASSPSRSGNEQFFGPGTRLTVL.

This chain joins TRBV6-1 and TRBJ2-4, with D perhaps TRBD1 or TRBD2 (6 bases each). V lost 5 bases to trimming and J lost 6 bases, with 17 bases between them. The CDR3 totals 15 residues. The germline V gene encodes CDR1 MNHNS and CDR2 SASEGT. The CDR3 reads CASSSPGATGNIQYF. The CDR3, as DNA: TGTGCCAGCAGTTCTCCGGGGGCGACGGGAAACATTCAGTACTTC.

This chain links TRBV11-3 with TRBJ1-1; D perhaps matches TRBD1 (5 bases). V shed 4 bases and J shed 3 bases, with 9 bases lying between them. Germline CDR1 reads SGHNT; CDR2 reads YENEEA. The CDR3 spans 13 residues. CDR3 amino acids: CASSWSGDTEAFF. The CDR3 DNA sequence: TGTGCCAGCAGCTGGTCGGGGGACACTGAAGCTTTCTTT.

This chain uses TRBV6-5 with TRBJ1-3; no firm D call. Trimming took 2 bases from V and 2 from J, leaving 7 bases between them. Looked up from germline, CDR1 is MNHEY and CDR2 is SVGAGI. This CDR3 contains 14 residues. The DNA for the CDR3 is TGTGCCAGCAGTTACGGGCAGACTGGAAACACCATATATTTT. This translates into CASSYGQTGNTIYF.

This clone turned up a few times. The chain carries TRBV6-6 and TRBJ2-7; 9 bases are a match to TRBD2. The CDR3 is 14 residues long. Germline V lookup: CDR1 MNHNY, CDR2 SVGAGI (reference sequence). Germline trimming cut 5 bases from V and 6 bases from J; bases unmatched to any gene: 8. The CDR3: CASSPGLALREQYF. CDR3 DNA sequence: TGTGCCAGCAGTCCGGGACTAGCCCTCCGCGAGCAGTACTTC.

This clone was seen ten or more times. The chain couples TRBV15 to TRBJ2-5; D unclear. There are 13 residues in the CDR3. V shed 1 base and J shed 5 bases, with 8 bases lying between them. Germline lookup yields CDR1 LNHNV and CDR2 YYDKDF (reference sequence). The DNA for the CDR3 is TGTGCCACCAGCAGAGGCATACTGGAGACCCAGTACTTC. This translates into CATSRGILETQYF. Drawing the rest from reference TRBV15 and TRBJ2-5, the complete variable domain is DAMVIQNPRYQVTQFGKPVTLSCSQTLNHNVMYWYQQKSSQAPKLLFHYYDKDFNNEADTPDNFQSRRPNTSFCFLDIRSPGLGDTAMYLCATSRGILETQYFGPGTRLLVL.

This clone was counted ten times or more. The sample carries other DNA sequences with the same CDR3. The rearrangement joins TRBV29-1 to TRBJ1-4; the D is unclear. This CDR3 is 12 amino acids long. Trimming left V 7 bases short and J 3 bases short, with 9 bases between. Germline V gene sequence: CDR1 SQVTM, CDR2 ANQGSEA. CDR3 in DNA: TGCAGCGCTGGACGGCCTAATGAAAAACTGTTTTTT. Translation: CSAGRPNEKLFF.

The chain links TRBV13 to TRBJ2-1; 10 nucleotides match TRBD2. Germline assignment: CDR1 PRHDT and CDR2 FYEKMQ (reference sequence). This CDR3 comprises 17 residues. V shed 6 bases, J shed 7 bases, and the junction held 15 bases outside the gene matches. CDR3 in amino acids: CASSERQLAGIKNEQFF. The CDR3 DNA is TGTGCCAGCAGTGAGAGGCAACTAGCGGGAATTAAGAATGAGCAGTTCTTC.

This clone turned up a few times. The V call is TRBV7-8, the J call TRBJ2-7, with TRBD2 matching over 7 bases. The CDR3 has 14 amino acids. V trimming: 3 bases; J trimming: 4 bases; junction bases outside the gene matches: 6. The germline gives CDR1 SGHVS, CDR2 FQNEAQ. The DNA for the CDR3 is TGTGCCAGCAGCTTGGGTCGGGGAGGGTACGAGCAGTACTTC. This gives the protein CASSLGRGGYEQYF.

In DNA form, the CDR3 reads TGTGCCAGCAGCCCCGAACAGGGTCTCTATGGCTACACCTTC. This gives the protein CASSPEQGLYGYTF. This chain uses TRBV7-9 with TRBJ1-2, with D possibly TRBD1 on 6 matching bases. V was pared by 5 bases and J by 4 bases, with 14 bases between. CDR1 SEHNR and CDR2 FQNEAQ come from the germline V gene (reference sequence). This CDR3 has 14 amino acids.

This clone was detected a few times. The chain employs TRBV27 and TRBJ1-1, with 11 bases that match TRBD1. Germline CDR1 reads MNHEY; CDR2 reads SMNVEV (reference sequence). J was trimmed by 1 base and V by 7 bases; bases with no gene match: 11. The CDR3 contains 17 residues. CDR3 residues: CASTTRPGQGANTEAFF. CDR3 nucleotides: TGTGCCAGCACTACCCGACCCGGACAGGGGGCGAACACTGAAGCTTTCTTT.

CDR3 coding DNA: TGTGCCTGGAGTCGCAGGGAGTACACCGGGGAGCTGTTTTTT. Its protein product is CAWSRREYTGELFF. The chain carries TRBV30 and TRBJ2-2, with D possibly being TRBD1 or TRBD2 (5 bases each). CDR1 GTSNPN and CDR2 SVGIG come from the germline V gene (reference sequence). The CDR3 is 14 amino acids. V was trimmed by 2 bases and J by 3 bases, leaving 10 bases between them.

The chain uses TRBV6-5 and TRBJ2-1; 7 nucleotides agree with TRBD1. The ends lost 4 bases at V and 6 bases at J; junction bases unmatched: 9. CDR1 is MNHEY, CDR2 SVGAGI, per germline. The CDR3 is 15 residues long. The CDR3 sequence: CASSSDRVMGNEQFF. CDR3 nucleotide sequence: TGTGCCAGCAGTTCCGACAGGGTTATGGGCAATGAGCAGTTCTTC.

This clone was recorded a few times. This chain uses TRBV30 with TRBJ2-5; D is possibly TRBD1 or TRBD2 (5 bases each). Germline V gene sequence: CDR1 GTSNPN, CDR2 SVGIG (reference sequence). The CDR3 spans 13 residues. The germline V and J ends were trimmed by 0 bases and 5 bases, with 10 bases remaining between them. The CDR3 here is CAWSVPGPETQYF. CDR3 DNA sequence: TGTGCCTGGAGTGTTCCGGGACCGGAGACCCAGTACTTC.

This clone was counted a few times. The genes are TRBV4-1 and TRBJ2-7, with D maybe TRBD1 (5 bases). The CDR3 contains 17 residues. Trimming took 3 bases from V and 3 from J, leaving 21 bases between them. Germline CDR1 is MGHRA and CDR2 is YSYEKL. The CDR3 spells CASSHSRQMSSVYEQYF. The CDR3 bases are TGCGCCAGCAGCCATTCCAGACAGATGAGCTCGGTCTACGAGCAGTACTTC.

The chain is built from TRBV4-2 and TRBJ2-4; the match to TRBD2 covers 8 bases. Germline V gives CDR1 LGHNA, CDR2 YNFKEQ. Trimming cost V 4 bases and J 5 bases; bases outside gene matches: 13. The CDR3 covers 17 residues. The CDR3 nucleotides read TGTGCCAGCAGCCCACTGCGGGGGGCTAAAAGACAAAACATTCAGTACTTC. Its protein is CASSPLRGAKRQNIQYF.

This clone was seen a few times. The chain couples TRBV2 to TRBJ1-3; 7 nucleotides align to TRBD1. V was clipped by 5 bases and J by 0 bases; unmatched bases: 1. The length of the CDR3 is 14 residues. CDR1 SNHLY and CDR2 FYNNEI come from the germline V gene. CDR3 bases: TGTGCCAGCAGTTGGGACAGCTCTGGAAACACCATATATTTT. Its protein is CASSWDSSGNTIYF.

This clone was observed at least ten times. The rearrangement links TRBV7-2 to TRBJ2-1, with D hard to call. From germline, CDR1 is SGHTA and CDR2 FQGNSA. The CDR3 covers 13 residues. Trimming left V 5 bases short and J 1 base short, with 6 bases between. The DNA for the CDR3 is TGTGCCAGCAGCATAATTTCCTACAATGAGCAGTTCTTC. It is translated as CASSIISYNEQFF.

This clone was recorded at least ten times. The V gene is TRBV27, the J gene TRBJ2-7; tentatively, D is TRBD2 (6 bases). Germline V CDR1 and CDR2: MNHEY, SMNVEV (reference sequence). The V end was cut by 6 bases, the J end by 1 base, with 19 bases between. CDR3 length: 16 residues. The CDR3 DNA is TGTGCCAGCAGCCCCTGGGTCCGGGACTCATCCTACGAGCAGTACTTC. It is translated as CASSPWVRDSSYEQYF.

A few counts support this clone. This rearrangement joins TRBV7-2 to TRBJ2-2, with D perhaps TRBD2 (6 bases). This CDR3 contains 16 residues. Germline CDR1 SGHTA, CDR2 FQGNSA. Trimming cost V 4 bases and J 1 base, with 13 bases left between them. DNA for the CDR3: TGTGCCAGCAGCTACGGGGGAGGACTGAACACCGGGGAGCTGTTTTTT. It is translated as CASSYGGGLNTGELFF.